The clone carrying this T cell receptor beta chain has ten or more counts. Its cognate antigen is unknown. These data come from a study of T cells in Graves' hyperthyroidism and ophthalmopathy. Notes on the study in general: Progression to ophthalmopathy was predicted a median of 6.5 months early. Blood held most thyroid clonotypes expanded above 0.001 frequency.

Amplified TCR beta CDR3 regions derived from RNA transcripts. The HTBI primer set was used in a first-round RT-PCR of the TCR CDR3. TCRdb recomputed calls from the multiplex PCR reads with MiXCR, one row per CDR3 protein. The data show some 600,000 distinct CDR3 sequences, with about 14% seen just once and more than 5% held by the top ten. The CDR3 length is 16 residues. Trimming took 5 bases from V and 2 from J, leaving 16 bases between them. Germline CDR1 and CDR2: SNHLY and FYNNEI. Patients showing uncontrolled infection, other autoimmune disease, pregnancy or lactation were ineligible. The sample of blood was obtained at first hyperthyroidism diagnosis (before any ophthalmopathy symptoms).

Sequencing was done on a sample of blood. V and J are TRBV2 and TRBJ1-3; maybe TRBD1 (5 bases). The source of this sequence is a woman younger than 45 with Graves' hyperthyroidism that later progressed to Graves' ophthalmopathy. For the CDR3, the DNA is TGTGCCAGCAGTCGATGGCAGGGTATCGCTGGAAACACCATATATTTT. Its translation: CASSRWQGIAGNTIYF.